Shown below are 9 T cell receptor beta chains from a single sample sequenced in a study of shared clonotypes between healthy human individuals. Data came from immunoSEQ multiplex PCR; TCRdb stores just in-frame clones and leaves some out. The sample gives 1.5 million to 1.9 million clones, approximately 98% of which show up once; about 0.42% is in the top ten. The sample consisted of naive CD4+ T cells sorted from blood. Subset here: CD45RA+ positively selected. The receptors derive from a young man in good health.

This clone came up once. The chain couples TRBV19 to TRBJ2-5; no clear D gene. CDR3 length equals 12 residues. Trimming cost V 7 bases and J 2 bases, with 8 bases left between them. Germline V gene data show CDR1 as LNHDA and CDR2 as SQIVND (reference sequence). The CDR3 region is CASTSHQETQYF. The CDR3, as DNA: TGTGCCAGTACCTCTCATCAAGAGACCCAGTACTTC. Supplemented by reference TRBV19 and TRBJ2-5, the full variable domain reads DGGITQSPKYLFRKEGQNVTLSCEQNLNHDAMYWYRQDPGQGLRLIYYSQIVNDFQKGDIAEGYSVSREKKESFPLTVTSAQKNPTAFYLCASTSHQETQYFGPGTRLLVL.

V gene TRBV18 combines with J gene TRBJ1-1; D may be TRBD1 (5 bases). The length of the CDR3 is 16 residues. Trimming shortened V by 6 bases and J by 0 bases, and 17 bases separated the two germline ends. CDR1 KGHSH and CDR2 LQKENI come from the germline V gene. Here the CDR3 reads CASSFGDVFMNTEAFF. CDR3 nucleotides: TGTGCCAGCTCGTTTGGGGACGTATTCATGAACACTGAAGCTTTCTTT. The full variable domain, its missing parts supplied by reference TRBV18 and TRBJ1-1, is NAGVMQNPRHLVRRRGQEARLRCSPMKGHSHVYWYRQLPEEGLKFMVYLQKENIIDESGMPKERFSAEFPKEGPSILRIQQVVRGDSAAYFCASSFGDVFMNTEAFFGQGTRLTVV.

V and J are TRBV6-4 and TRBJ2-7, with 7 bases matching TRBD1. Germline-derived CDR1 and CDR2 are MRHNA and SNTAGT. Trimming at V came to 0 bases and at J to 7 bases, leaving 9 bases not matched to a gene. The CDR3 runs to 15 residues. The CDR3 DNA reads TGTGCCAGCAGTGACTCGGCTGGCCCAGGGGGAGAGCAGTACTTC. Translation gives CASSDSAGPGGEQYF.

This chain joins TRBV6-5 and TRBJ1-1, with D maybe TRBD1 (5 bases). The germline CDR1 and CDR2 sequences are MNHEY and SVGAGI. CDR3 size: 15 residues. V lost 1 base and J 4 bases, leaving 13 bases between the germline ends. As DNA, the CDR3 is TGTGCCAGCAGTTACTTCGGGGCTGGGGGCACTGAAGCTTTCTTT. Translated: CASSYFGAGGTEAFF.

The chain couples TRBV5-1 to TRBJ1-4; D gene uncertain. The V and J ends lost 3 bases and 8 bases respectively, with 17 bases between them. Germline V gene lookup returns CDR1 SGHRS and CDR2 YFSETQ. CDR3 length: 15 amino acids. CDR3 sequence reads: CASSYDGPTGEKLFF. For the CDR3, the DNA is TGCGCCAGCAGCTATGACGGCCCCACGGGCGAAAAACTGTTTTTT.

This chain uses TRBV11-2 with TRBJ2-7; 8 nucleotides line up with TRBD2. J was trimmed by 2 bases and V by 2 bases; bases with no gene match: 5. CDR3 length: 15 residues. The V gene's germline CDR1 is SGHAT and CDR2 FQNNGV. The CDR3 reads CASSLISGIPYEQYF. The CDR3 region has the DNA TGTGCCAGCAGCTTAATTAGCGGGATTCCCTACGAGCAGTACTTC. The full variable domain, rest sourced from reference TRBV11-2 and TRBJ2-7, is EAGVAQSPRYKIIEKRQSVAFWCNPISGHATLYWYQQILGQGPKLLIQFQNNGVVDDSQLPKDRFSAERLKGVDSTLKIQPAKLEDSAVYLCASSLISGIPYEQYFGPGTRLTVT.

V and J are TRBV7-6 and TRBJ1-5; 9 nucleotides agree with TRBD1. V lost 5 bases, J lost 1 base, and 9 bases stayed unmatched. The CDR3 is made up of 17 amino acids. Germline V lookup: CDR1 SGHVS, CDR2 FNYEAQ. The CDR3 nucleotides read TGTGCCAGCAGCCCAGGACAGGGGACGTGGAGCAATCAGCCCCAGCATTTT. It yields the protein CASSPGQGTWSNQPQHF.

The rearrangement links TRBV12-5 to TRBJ1-1; TRBD1 might be the D (6 bases). Trimming stripped 7 bases from V and 3 bases from J, with 30 bases between. The CDR3 has 19 amino acids. Germline-derived CDR1 and CDR2 are LGHNT and FRNRAP. The CDR3, as DNA: TGTGCTAGTGCCCAATCGAGGGACGTAAACAAGGGGGTTGACACTGAAGCTTTCTTT. Encoded protein: CASAQSRDVNKGVDTEAFF.

The chain has TRBV29-1 and TRBJ1-2; perhaps TRBD1 as D (5 bases). Germline CDR1 is SQVTM and CDR2 is ANQGSEA. Trimming pared 4 bases from V and 5 bases from J, leaving 8 bases between. The CDR3 length is 11 residues. The CDR3 is CSVGGTYGYTF. DNA for the CDR3: TGCAGCGTTGGGGGGACTTATGGCTACACCTTC.